The 10 T cell receptor beta chains below all came from one sample that was sequenced in a study of cytomegalovirus exposure and HLA in healthy donors. TCRdb's table, derived via immunoSEQ multiplex PCR, lists solely in-frame clones and lacks some. The sample lists a few hundred thousand clones; roughly 84% were seen once. Sequencing was done on a sample of PBMCs. These receptors were obtained from a woman aged 30 to 39 in good health and CMV-seropositive.

This clone was detected many times. V and J are TRBV6-5 and TRBJ2-5, with 9 bases matching TRBD1. V shed 4 bases, J shed 3 bases, and the junction held 0 bases outside the gene matches. CDR1 MNHEY and CDR2 SVGAGI come from the germline V gene. This CDR3 is 13 amino acids long. The CDR3, as DNA: TGTGCCAGCAGTTGGGACAGGGAAGAGACCCAGTACTTC. This translates into CASSWDREETQYF.

This chain connects TRBV10-1 to TRBJ2-1, with D perhaps matching TRBD2 (6 bases). V was clipped by 4 bases and J by 5 bases, with 12 bases between them. This CDR3 spans 14 amino acids. Per the germline V gene, CDR1 is WNHNN and CDR2 is SYGVQD (reference sequence). CDR3 sequence reads: CASSAGLDNNEQFF. CDR3 bases: TGCGCCAGCAGTGCGGGACTTGACAACAATGAGCAGTTCTTC.

This rearrangement joins TRBV7-6 to TRBJ2-3, with D unresolved. Germline-derived CDR1 and CDR2 are SGHVS and FNYEAQ. Trimming stripped 4 bases from V and 8 bases from J, with 16 bases between. CDR3 length: 14 amino acids. In nucleotides, the CDR3 is TGTGCCAGCAGCTCGACATCCGTAGGAAGTACGCAGTATTTT. Translated: CASSSTSVGSTQYF.

The V and J genes are TRBV4-1 and TRBJ2-7; 7 nucleotides line up with TRBD2. The CDR3 is made up of 15 amino acids. The junction had 10 bases not matched to a gene; V was cut back by 4 bases and J by 4 bases. Germline assignment: CDR1 MGHRA and CDR2 YSYEKL. In DNA, the CDR3 is TGCGCCAGCAGCCTTCGGGACTATGGCTCGTACGAGCAGTACTTC. Protein sequence: CASSLRDYGSYEQYF.

This clone was observed once. The rearrangement uses TRBV5-4 and TRBJ1-1; 9 bases are shared with TRBD1. V lost 4 bases to trimming and J lost 1 base; unmatched junction nucleotides: 11. The CDR3 consists of 17 residues. Germline CDR1 is SGHNT and CDR2 is YYREEE (reference sequence). The CDR3: CASSPSDRGWENTEAFF. CDR3 coding DNA: TGTGCCAGCAGCCCCTCCGACAGGGGGTGGGAGAACACTGAAGCTTTCTTT.

Concerning this clone: Compared with germline, one end of the junction differs, possibly owing to a read error. The CDR3 loop is CASSRTSGGEQFF. The CDR3 DNA follows: TGTGCTAGCAGCCGAACTAGCGGTGGTGAGCAGTTCTTC. The rearrangement uses TRBV7-7 and TRBJ2-1; 8 bases are a match to TRBD2. CDR1 is SSHAT, CDR2 FNYEAQ, per germline (reference sequence). The CDR3 consists of 13 residues.

The chain has TRBV2 and TRBJ2-7; 9 nucleotides line up with TRBD1. The CDR3 has 15 residues. Germline V gene lookup returns CDR1 SNHLY and CDR2 FYNNEI. V dropped 6 bases and J dropped 2; count of bases not matched to a gene: 8. CDR3 region: CASSLTGGTTYEQYF. For the CDR3, the DNA is TGTGCCAGCAGCCTGACAGGGGGTACTACCTACGAGCAGTACTTC.

The V and J genes are TRBV9 and TRBJ1-1; D remains ambiguous. Germline assignment: CDR1 SGDLS and CDR2 YYNGEE. The V gene lost 4 bases and the J gene lost 6 bases, with 10 bases spanning the gap. CDR3 length: 12 amino acids. The chain's CDR3 is CASSHDSSEAFF. CDR3 nucleotides: TGTGCCAGCAGCCACGATTCCTCTGAAGCTTTCTTT.

The V and J genes are TRBV29-1 and TRBJ1-2, with 9 bases aligning to TRBD1. With 6 bases clipped from V and 6 bases from J, the junction kept 5 bases outside the gene matches. This CDR3 is 12 amino acids long. The V gene's germline CDR1 is SQVTM and CDR2 ANQGSEA. In DNA, the CDR3 is TGCAGCGTGACAGGGGGTTCGGATGGCTACACCTTC. Its translation is CSVTGGSDGYTF.

This rearrangement joins TRBV28 to TRBJ2-1; D is unclear. V lost 2 bases and J 7 bases, leaving 15 bases between the germline ends. Germline V gene data show CDR1 as MDHEN and CDR2 as SYDVKM. This CDR3 is 15 amino acids long. CDR3 region: CASSLRGPLANEQFF. The CDR3 DNA is TGTGCCAGCAGTTTACGTGGTCCCCTGGCTAATGAGCAGTTCTTC.